This TCR beta chain was recovered during a study of T cells in Graves' hyperthyroidism and ophthalmopathy. Across the study: Peripheral blood was secured at the point of initial diagnosis, before any treatment.

Amplified TCR beta CDR3 regions derived from RNA transcripts. The HTBI set primed first-round TCR CDR3 RT-PCR. TCRdb reanalysed the multiplex PCR reads using MiXCR and keeps one entry per CDR3 protein. This sample has about 590,000 distinct CDR3 sequences, with 14% found just once. This clonotype was seen many times. What it recognizes is unknown. This CDR3 contains 18 residues. Germline lookup yields CDR1 MNHEY and CDR2 SVGEGT. After removal of 6 bases from V and 4 bases from J, the junction contained 18 bases not matched to a gene. Study-level results: With a median lead of approximately 6.4 months before onset, the model predicted ophthalmopathy. Blood shared most expanded thyroid clonotypes above 0.001.

The TCR comes from a woman aged 18-35 years with Graves' ophthalmopathy. The rearrangement links TRBV6-2 or TRBV6-3 to TRBJ2-7, with 10 bases lining up with TRBD1. The sample consisted of blood. The CDR3, as DNA: TGTGCCAGCAGCTCGACCGTCTTACACCGGGACAGGGGTTACGAGCAGTACTTC. Protein: CASSSTVLHRDRGYEQYF.